This T cell receptor beta chain originates from a study of monozygotic twins with inflammatory bowel disease. The CDR3 consists of 15 residues. Germline lookup yields CDR1 DFQATT and CDR2 SNEGSKA (reference sequence). TCRdb derives one entry per CDR3 protein from the 5' RACE reads, leaving out DNA. The specimen's table records about 330,000 distinct CDR3 sequences. The clonotype was recovered from a human donor with ulcerative colitis or Crohn's disease, or a healthy co-twin of an affected twin (not recorded which). The chain joins TRBV20-1 to TRBJ1-5. Sample: blood. CDR3 region: CSAQRDVVSNQPQHF.